This T cell receptor (beta chain) is drawn from a study of regulatory T cells in long-lasting Graves disease. Study-wide context: Persistence in Graves' disease required over 5 years of antithyroid drugs plus positive TSH receptor antibodies. Whole-study results and caveats: TRBV28, TRBJ1-2 and TRBJ2-5 were segments that persistent disease favored. A greater number of public clonotypes (approximately 2,500) was shared by persistent patients than by new patients (about 990).

Trimming took 3 bases from V and 9 from J, leaving 15 bases between them. Germline V lookup: CDR1 SGHVS, CDR2 FQNEAQ. The CDR3 length is 14 residues. Time point denoted: persistent/refractory GD, antithyroid drugs over 5 years with positive TRAb. TCR sequences were obtained from RNA taken from PBMCs. Note on this clonotype: Its antigen is unidentified.

With iRepertoire HTBI primers and Arm-PCR of CDR3 regions, TCR beta libraries were built. Study processing details: Some 57 TRBV and 11 to 15 TRBJ segments were identified across samples. TCRdb recomputed calls from the multiplex PCR reads with MiXCR, one row per CDR3 protein. The V and J calls shown here were made by TCRdb, not taken from the authors' results. The sample shows over 350,000 distinct CDR3 sequences, less than 25% of them seen only once. The input for sequencing was peripheral blood mononuclear cells (PBMCs), taken when the disease was refractory, from a patient treated with antithyroid drugs. The genes are TRBV7-8 and TRBJ1-5; D unclear. This clonotype was obtained from a female donor with Graves disease. CDR3 nucleotides: TGTGCCAGCAGCTTCCCGGAGACTGAGGGGCCCCAGCATTTT. This codes for CASSFPETEGPQHF.